This T cell receptor beta chain is from a study of T cells in Graves' hyperthyroidism and ophthalmopathy. With 2 bases removed from V and 8 bases from J, the gap between germline ends came to 7 bases. Per the germline V gene, CDR1 is MGHDK and CDR2 is SYGVNS. This CDR3 comprises 12 residues. Amplification of TCR beta CDR3 regions was performed using RNA transcripts as template. An initial round of RT-PCR targeting the TCR CDR3 relied on the HTBI primer set. Each CDR3 protein is one row after TCRdb ran MiXCR on the multiplex PCR reads. The table has more than 550,000 distinct CDR3 sequences, approximately 15% seen once. Findings of the study overall: In the blood, most expanded thyroid clonotypes above 0.001 appeared as well. Patients with ophthalmopathy were separated from those with stable hyperthyroidism by a 13 V-J model.

This clonotype has more than one count but fewer than ten. Its cognate antigen is unknown. Sample: blood. The V and J genes are TRBV25-1 and TRBJ2-1; no reliable D call. This TCR was sampled from a man aged 50 to 60 with Graves' hyperthyroidism. The CDR3 coding sequence is TGTGCCAGCAGTGAAAACGGATATGAGCAGTTCTTC. Encoded protein: CASSENGYEQFF.